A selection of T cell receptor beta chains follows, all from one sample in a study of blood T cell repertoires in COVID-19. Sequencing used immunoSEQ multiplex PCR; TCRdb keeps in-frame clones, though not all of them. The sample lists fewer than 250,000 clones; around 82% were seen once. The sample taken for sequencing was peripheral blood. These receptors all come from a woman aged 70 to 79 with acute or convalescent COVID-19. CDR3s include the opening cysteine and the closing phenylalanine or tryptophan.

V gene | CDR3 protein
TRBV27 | CASYSRENTEAFF
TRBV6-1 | CASSEEASSYNSPLHF
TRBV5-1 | CASSLDGDYGYTF
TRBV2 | CASSESWRGRGETQYF
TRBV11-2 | CASSSLQVLYGYTF
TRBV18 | CASSPSTGNYGYTF
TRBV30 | CAWSGRGSPLHF
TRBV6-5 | CASIGTDGYGYTF
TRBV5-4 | CASSLTGTNEQYF
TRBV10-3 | CAASGGTEAFF
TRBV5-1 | CASTKTISGLPLRGVKGETQYF
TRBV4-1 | CASSQEQQGSVNQPQHF
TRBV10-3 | CAISRDRGLDTQYF
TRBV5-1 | CASSTPGQDLNYGYTF
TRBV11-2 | CASSNNPGGQETQYF
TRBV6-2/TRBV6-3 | CASSFLPGQGATLETQYF
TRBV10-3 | CAISESGLGQGYGYTF
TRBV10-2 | CARDGGLMNTEAFF
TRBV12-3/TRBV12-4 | CASSTRQGGGYTF
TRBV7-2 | CASSLLREGGYTF
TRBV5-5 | CASSTGPTSGNTIYF
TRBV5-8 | CASSPVGQGIYGYTF
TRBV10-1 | CASSEQGTYGYTF
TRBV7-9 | CASRPQGTVGNTIYF
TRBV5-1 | CASSLRQGNTEAFF
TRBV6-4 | CASSDGLVGEQFF
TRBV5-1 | CASSSQGTNYEQYF
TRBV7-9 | CASSQNIWAGTEAFF
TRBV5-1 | CASSLPQGDNSPLHF
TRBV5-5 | CASSSHIRLGDTEAFF
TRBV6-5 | CASSYSRPSRGSPLHF
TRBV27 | CASSLSKTGHSAFF
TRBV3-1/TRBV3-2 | CASSPVGQGNTEAFF
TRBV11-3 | CASSRDDFYGYTF
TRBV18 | CASSRTESNEKLFF
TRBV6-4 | CASSDCEESYEQYF
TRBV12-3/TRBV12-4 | CATFQIPGELFF
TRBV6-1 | CASSEWDRLAYEQYF
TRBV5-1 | CASSLNGVVTDTQYF
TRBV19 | CASSIDWLSPLHF
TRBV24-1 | CATSVPGADTQYF
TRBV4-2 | CASSQDLGEKLFF